Reported below is one T cell receptor (beta chain). This sample was included in a study of T cell responses to AZD1222 COVID-19 vaccine. Sequencing was performed with immunoSEQ multiplex PCR; in TCRdb, only in-frame clones are kept and a portion is missing. This sample lists some 150,000 clones; its ten largest clones have approximately 2%. V shed 1 base and J 2 bases; nucleotides not matched to a gene: 5. The CDR3 covers 16 residues. Looked up from germline, CDR1 is KGHSH and CDR2 is LQKENI. This rearrangement joins TRBV18 to TRBJ1-5, with 7 bases identical to TRBD1. Material for sequencing was peripheral blood. The sequence was collected from an adult in good health. CDR3 region: CASSPQGAPGNQPQHF. CDR3 DNA: TGTGCCAGCTCACCACAGGGGGCTCCGGGCAATCAGCCCCAGCATTTT.